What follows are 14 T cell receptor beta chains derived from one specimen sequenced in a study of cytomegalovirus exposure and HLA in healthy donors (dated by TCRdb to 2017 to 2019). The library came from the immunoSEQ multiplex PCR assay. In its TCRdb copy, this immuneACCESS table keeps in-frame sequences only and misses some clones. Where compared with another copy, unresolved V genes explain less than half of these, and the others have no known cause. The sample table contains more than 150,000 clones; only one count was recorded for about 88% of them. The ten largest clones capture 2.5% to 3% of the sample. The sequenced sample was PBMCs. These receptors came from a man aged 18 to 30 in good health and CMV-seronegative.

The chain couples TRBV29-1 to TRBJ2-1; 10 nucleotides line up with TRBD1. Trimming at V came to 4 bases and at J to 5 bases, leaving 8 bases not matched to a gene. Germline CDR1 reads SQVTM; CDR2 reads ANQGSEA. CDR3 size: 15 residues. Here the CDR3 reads CSVVRDRGVNNEQFF. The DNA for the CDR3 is TGCAGCGTTGTCAGGGACAGGGGAGTAAACAATGAGCAGTTCTTC.

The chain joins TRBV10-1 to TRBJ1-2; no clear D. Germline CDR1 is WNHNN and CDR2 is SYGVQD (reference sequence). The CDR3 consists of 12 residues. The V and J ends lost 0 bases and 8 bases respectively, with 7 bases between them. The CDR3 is CASSESSGGYTF. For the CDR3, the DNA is TGCGCCAGCAGTGAGTCATCGGGAGGCTACACCTTC.

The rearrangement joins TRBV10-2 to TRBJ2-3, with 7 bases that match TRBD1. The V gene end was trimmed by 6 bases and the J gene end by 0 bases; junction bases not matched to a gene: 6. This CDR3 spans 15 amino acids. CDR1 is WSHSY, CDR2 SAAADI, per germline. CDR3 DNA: TGCGCCAGCAGCCGGGACAGATCTAGCACAGATACGCAGTATTTT. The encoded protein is CASSRDRSSTDTQYF.

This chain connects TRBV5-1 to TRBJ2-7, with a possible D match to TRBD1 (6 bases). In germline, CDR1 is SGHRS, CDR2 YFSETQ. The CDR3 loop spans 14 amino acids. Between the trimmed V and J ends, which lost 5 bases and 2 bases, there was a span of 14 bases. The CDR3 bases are TGCGCCAGCAGTACGGACAGACTGACCTACGAGCAGTACTTC. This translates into CASSTDRLTYEQYF.

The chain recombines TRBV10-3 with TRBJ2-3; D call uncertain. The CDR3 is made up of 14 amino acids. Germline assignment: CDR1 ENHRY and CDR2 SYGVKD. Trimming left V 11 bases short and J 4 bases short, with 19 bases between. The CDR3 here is CAVSGDNSPDTQYF. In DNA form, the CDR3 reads TGTGCCGTGAGTGGCGATAACTCCCCAGATACGCAGTATTTT.

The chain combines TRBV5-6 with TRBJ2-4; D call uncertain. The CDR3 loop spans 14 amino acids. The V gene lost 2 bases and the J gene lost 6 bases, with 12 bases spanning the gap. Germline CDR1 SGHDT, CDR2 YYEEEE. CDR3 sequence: CASSLMGNLNIQYF. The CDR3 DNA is TGTGCCAGCAGCTTAATGGGCAATTTAAACATTCAGTACTTC.

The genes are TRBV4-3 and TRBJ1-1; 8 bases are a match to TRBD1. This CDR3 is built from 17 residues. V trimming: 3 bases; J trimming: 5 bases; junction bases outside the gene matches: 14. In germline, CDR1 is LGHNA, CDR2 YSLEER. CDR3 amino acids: CASSQAFSRGQSTEAFF. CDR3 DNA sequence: TGCGCCAGCAGCCAGGCCTTCTCCAGGGGGCAGAGTACTGAAGCTTTCTTT.

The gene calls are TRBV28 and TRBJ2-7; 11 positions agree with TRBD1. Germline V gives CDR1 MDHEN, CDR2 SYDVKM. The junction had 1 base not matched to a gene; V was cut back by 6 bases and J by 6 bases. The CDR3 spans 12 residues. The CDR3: CASRGQGVEQYV. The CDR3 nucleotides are TGTGCCAGCAGGGGACAGGGGGTCGAGCAGTACGTC.

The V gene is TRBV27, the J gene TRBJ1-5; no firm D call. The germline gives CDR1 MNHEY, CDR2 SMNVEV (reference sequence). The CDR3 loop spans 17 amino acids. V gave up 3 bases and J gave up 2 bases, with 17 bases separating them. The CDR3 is CASSFSPPPRGNQPQHF. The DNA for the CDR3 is TGTGCCAGCAGTTTTTCCCCGCCTCCCCGGGGCAATCAGCCCCAGCATTTT.

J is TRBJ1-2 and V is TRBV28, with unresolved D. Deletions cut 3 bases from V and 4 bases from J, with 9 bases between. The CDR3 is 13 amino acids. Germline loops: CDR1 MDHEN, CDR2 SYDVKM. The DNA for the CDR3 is TGTGCCAGCAGTTTGGGAGTAATCTATGGCTACACCTTC. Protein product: CASSLGVIYGYTF.

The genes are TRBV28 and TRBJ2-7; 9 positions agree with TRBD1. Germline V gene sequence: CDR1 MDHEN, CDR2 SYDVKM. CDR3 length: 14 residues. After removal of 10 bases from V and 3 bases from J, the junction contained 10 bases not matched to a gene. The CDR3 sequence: CATVRGTGFYEQYF. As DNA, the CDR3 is TGTGCCACGGTGAGGGGGACAGGGTTCTACGAGCAGTACTTC.

CDR3 protein: CASSLGSSGSYEQYF. The CDR3 DNA follows: TGCGCCAGCAGCTTGGGGTCTAGCGGATCCTACGAGCAGTACTTC. The chain is built from TRBV5-1 and TRBJ2-7; 7 positions agree with TRBD2. From germline, CDR1 is SGHRS and CDR2 YFSETQ. The CDR3 has 15 amino acids. Trimming took 0 bases from V and 1 from J; bases not matched to a gene: 4. The variable domain in full, with the rest retrieved from reference TRBV5-1 and TRBJ2-7, is KAGVTQTPRYLIKTRGQQVTLSCSPISGHRSVSWYQQTPGQGLQFLFEYFSETQRNKGNFPGRFSGRQFSNSRSEMNVSTLELGDSALYLCASSLGSSGSYEQYFGPGTRLTVT.

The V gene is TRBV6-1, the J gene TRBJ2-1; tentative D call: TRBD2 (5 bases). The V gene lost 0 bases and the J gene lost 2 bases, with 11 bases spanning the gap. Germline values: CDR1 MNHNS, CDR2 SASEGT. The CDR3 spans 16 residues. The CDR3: CASSEARRAPYNEQFF. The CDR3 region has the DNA TGTGCCAGCAGTGAAGCTCGGCGGGCCCCCTACAATGAGCAGTTCTTC.

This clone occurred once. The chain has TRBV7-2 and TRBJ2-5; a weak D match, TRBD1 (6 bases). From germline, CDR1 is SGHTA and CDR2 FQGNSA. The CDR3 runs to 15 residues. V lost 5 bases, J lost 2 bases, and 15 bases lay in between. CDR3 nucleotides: TGTGCCAGCAGCCTAGGACAGACATGGCAAGAGACCCAGTACTTC. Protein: CASSLGQTWQETQYF.